The sequence of this T cell receptor (beta chain) was determined in a study of CD8+ T cells in alopecia areata (dated by TCRdb to between 2017 and 2018). For the wider study: Treated patients were enrolled in an open-label pilot trial of oral tofacitinib at 5 to 10 mg twice daily for moderate-to-severe alopecia areata. Patients received tofacitinib for 6 to 18 months and were then followed off drug for 6 months to check for delayed response and recurrence. Disease severity in treated patients was measured with the SALT score, which quantifies the percentage of affected scalp surface area. High-throughput TCRbeta sequencing was used to examine T cell clonal expansion in alopecia areata in both the C3H/HeJ mouse model and human patients. Scalp tissue and sorted CD4+ and CD8+ peripheral blood T cells from patchy and totalis/universalis alopecia areata patients and from healthy controls were covered by human TCRbeta sequencing. Tofacitinib-treated patients had biopsies at baseline and at 4 and 24 weeks of treatment, with a later scalp biopsy in several patients. Scalp clonality was compared across normal scalp (n=4), patchy alopecia areata scalp (n=8), and alopecia totalis/universalis scalp (n=8). RNA was obtained with the PAXgene miRNA kit for fixed scalp, the miRNeasy kit for PBMCs, and the RNeasy kit for mouse skin. TCRbeta CDR3 regions were amplified by immunoSEQ multiplex PCR with 35 Vbeta forward and 13 Jbeta reverse primers.

This clone came up a few times. Which antigen it targets is not known. Base qualities are not provided; no much larger clone lies one nucleotide away. The library was produced with the immunoSEQ multiplex PCR assay. RNA was extracted from all samples and reverse transcribed into cDNA, which served as template for TCR sequencing. SuperScript III was used to make first-strand cDNA, primed with a 2:1 mix of oligo-dT and random hexamers. A synthetic immune receptor repertoire was used to gauge amplification bias, and whatever bias remained was removed computationally. In the authors' own workflow: After raw reads were preprocessed to remove errors, the CDR3 was defined following IMGT conventions as running from the conserved cysteine to phenylalanine. Clonality was computed as 1 minus the Shannon entropy, with the entropy normalized by log2 of the number of productive unique TCRs. CD4 or CD8 identity of scalp clones was inferred by cross-referencing scalp TCRbeta sequences with sorted blood CD4 and CD8 repertoires. Drawn from immuneACCESS, this table holds only the in-frame rearrangements with V and J called that TCRdb kept. Clones are partly lost; checked studies trace under half to an unresolved V gene and leave the rest unexplained. The V and J calls and clone size come from that table; D and trimming were worked out from the DNA. Here the sample has roughly 76,000 clones; about 30% occur a single time. Of the sample, approximately 15% falls within the top ten clones.

The time point label, as the study defines it: more than 3 weeks on oral tofacitinib. The intended sense of this specimen's treatment or condition label: oral pan-JAK inhibitor, 5-10 mg twice daily. Lesional scalp punch biopsies and peripheral blood were collected from alopecia areata patients. PBMCs were isolated by density centrifugation and stained for CD3, CD4 and CD8, after which CD4+ and CD8+ T cells were sorted on a FACSAria. In the germline V gene, CDR1 corresponds to LGHNA and CDR2 to YNFKEQ. CDR3 length: 14 amino acids, cysteine to phenylalanine. Solely the CDR3 DNA is kept, with 42 bases framed from the first base. The V and J ends are trimmed by 3 bases and 5 bases, leaving 11 bases between them. Study-wide conclusions, independent of this receptor: Higher clonality and more expanded CD8+ clones were observed in lesional scalp than in normal scalp, particularly in alopecia totalis/universalis, a finding suggestive of antigenic drive. Scalp clonality and the number of expanded CD8+ clones among the top 100 scalp clones were significantly decreased by tofacitinib. Resident alphabeta T cells in normal human skin are also sequenced, complicating scalp TCR repertoire analysis, unlike mouse skin dominated by gammadelta T cells. During tofacitinib treatment, many expanded lesional clones stuck around in both scalp and blood, and this persistence may partly explain why relapse happens after treatment is stopped. Because the treated cohort was small and had only one nonresponder, larger studies are needed to examine links between baseline CD8+ expansion and response. Shared TCR sequences between patients were less evident than in mice, which may be partly attributable to HLA diversity in the patient population.

Sequencing used CD8+ T cells sorted from blood, obtained at week 4, from a patient treated with tofacitinib. The origin of this receptor is a human donor with alopecia areata. The V and J genes are TRBV4-2 and TRBJ1-5; possibly the D gene is TRBD1, per 6 matching bases. The CDR3 amino acid sequence is: CASSHGQTDQPQHF. In nucleotide form, the sequence is TGTGCCAGCAGCCACGGACAGACTGATCAGCCCCAGCATTTT.